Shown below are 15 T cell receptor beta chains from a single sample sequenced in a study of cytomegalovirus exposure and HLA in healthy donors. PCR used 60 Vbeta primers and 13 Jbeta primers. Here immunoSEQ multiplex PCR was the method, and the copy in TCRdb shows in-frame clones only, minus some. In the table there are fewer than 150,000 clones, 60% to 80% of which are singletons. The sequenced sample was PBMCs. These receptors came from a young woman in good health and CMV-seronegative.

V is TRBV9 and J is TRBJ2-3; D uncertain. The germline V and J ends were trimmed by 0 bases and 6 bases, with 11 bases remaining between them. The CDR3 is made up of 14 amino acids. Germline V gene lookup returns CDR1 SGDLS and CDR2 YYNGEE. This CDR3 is CASSVGSNHDTQYF. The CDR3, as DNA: TGTGCCAGCAGCGTAGGTAGCAATCATGATACGCAGTATTTT.

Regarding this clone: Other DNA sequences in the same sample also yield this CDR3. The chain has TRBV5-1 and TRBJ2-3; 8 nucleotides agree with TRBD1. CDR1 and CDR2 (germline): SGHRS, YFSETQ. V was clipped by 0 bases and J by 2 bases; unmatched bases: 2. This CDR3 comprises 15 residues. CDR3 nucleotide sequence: TGCGCCAGCAGCTTGGTGGGACAGGTCACAGATACGCAGTATTTT. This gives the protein CASSLVGQVTDTQYF.

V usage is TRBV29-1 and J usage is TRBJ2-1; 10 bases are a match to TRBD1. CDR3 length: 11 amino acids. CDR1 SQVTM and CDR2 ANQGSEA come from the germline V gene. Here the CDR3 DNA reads TGCAGTGCGGACAGGGGGGATGAGCAGTTCTTC. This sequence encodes CSADRGDEQFF.

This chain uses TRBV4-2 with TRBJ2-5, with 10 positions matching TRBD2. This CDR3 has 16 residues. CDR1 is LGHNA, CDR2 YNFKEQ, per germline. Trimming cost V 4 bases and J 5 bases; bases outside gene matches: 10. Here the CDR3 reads CASSPVERGGAETQYF. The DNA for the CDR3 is TGTGCCAGCAGCCCCGTCGAGCGGGGGGGCGCTGAGACCCAGTACTTC.

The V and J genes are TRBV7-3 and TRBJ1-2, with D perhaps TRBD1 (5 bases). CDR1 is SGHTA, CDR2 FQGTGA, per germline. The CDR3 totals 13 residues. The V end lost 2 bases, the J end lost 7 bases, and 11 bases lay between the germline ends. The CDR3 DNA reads TGTGCCAGCAGCTTAGAGGGGAGGGCTGGCTACACCTTC. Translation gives CASSLEGRAGYTF.

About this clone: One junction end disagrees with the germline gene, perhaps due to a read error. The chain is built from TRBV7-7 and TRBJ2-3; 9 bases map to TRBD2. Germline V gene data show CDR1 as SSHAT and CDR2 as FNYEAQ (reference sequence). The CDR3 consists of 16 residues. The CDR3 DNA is TGTGCTAGCAGCAGAGGTAGCGGGAGCGGGACAGATACGCAGTATTTT. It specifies CASSRGSGSGTDTQYF. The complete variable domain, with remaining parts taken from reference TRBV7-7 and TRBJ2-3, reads GAGVSQSPRYKVTKRGQDVTLRCDPISSHATLYWYQQALGQGPEFLTYFNYEAQPDKSGLPSDRFSAERPEGSISTLTIQRTEQRDSAMYRCASSRGSGSGTDTQYFGPGTRLTVL.

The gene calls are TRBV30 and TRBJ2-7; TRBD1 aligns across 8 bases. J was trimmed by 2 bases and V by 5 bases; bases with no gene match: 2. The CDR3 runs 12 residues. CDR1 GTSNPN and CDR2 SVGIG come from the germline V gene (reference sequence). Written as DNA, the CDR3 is TGTGCCTGGGACAGGGGCCCCTACGAGCAGTACTTC. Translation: CAWDRGPYEQYF.

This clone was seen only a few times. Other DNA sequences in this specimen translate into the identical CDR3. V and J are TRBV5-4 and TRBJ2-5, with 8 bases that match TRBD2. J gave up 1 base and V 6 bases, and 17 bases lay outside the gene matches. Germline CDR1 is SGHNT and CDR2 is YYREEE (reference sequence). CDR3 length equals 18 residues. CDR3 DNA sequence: TGTGCCAGCACCCACCTTCCGGGGCGCGGGGGGCTCCAAGAGACCCAGTACTTC. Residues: CASTHLPGRGGLQETQYF. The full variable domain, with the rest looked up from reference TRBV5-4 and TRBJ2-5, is ETGVTQSPTHLIKTRGQQVTLRCSSQSGHNTVSWYQQALGQGPQFIFQYYREEENGRGNFPPRFSGLQFPNYSSELNVNALELDDSALYLCASTHLPGRGGLQETQYFGPGTRLLVL.

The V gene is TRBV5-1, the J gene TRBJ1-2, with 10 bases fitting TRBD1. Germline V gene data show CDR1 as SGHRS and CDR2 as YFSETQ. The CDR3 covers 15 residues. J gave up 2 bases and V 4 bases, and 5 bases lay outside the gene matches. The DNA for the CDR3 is TGCGCCAGCAGCACCAGACAGGGGGCGAACTATGGCTACACCTTC. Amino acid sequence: CASSTRQGANYGYTF.

The CDR3: CSLRLPEETQYF. The DNA for the CDR3 is TGCAGCCTGAGACTCCCCGAAGAGACCCAGTACTTC. This chain uses TRBV29-1 with TRBJ2-5; no clear D gene. V was trimmed by 8 bases and J by 3 bases, leaving 13 bases between them. This CDR3 contains 12 residues. Germline lookup yields CDR1 SQVTM and CDR2 ANQGSEA.

CDR3 nucleotide sequence: TGTGCCACAAGACTAGCGGGGGGGCCGGGCACCGGGGAGCTGTTTTTT. It yields the protein CATRLAGGPGTGELFF. The chain couples TRBV19 to TRBJ2-2; 14 bases fit TRBD2. CDR1 is LNHDA and CDR2 is SQIVND in the germline V gene (reference sequence). The CDR3 contains 16 residues. The V and J ends lost 10 bases and 4 bases, in that order; junction bases with no gene match: 8.

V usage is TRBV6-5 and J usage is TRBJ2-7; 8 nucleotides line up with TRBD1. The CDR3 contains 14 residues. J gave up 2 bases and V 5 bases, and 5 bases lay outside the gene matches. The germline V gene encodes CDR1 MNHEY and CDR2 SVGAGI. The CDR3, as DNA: TGTGCCAGCAGTCCGACAGGGGCCCCCTACGAGCAGTACTTC. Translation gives CASSPTGAPYEQYF.

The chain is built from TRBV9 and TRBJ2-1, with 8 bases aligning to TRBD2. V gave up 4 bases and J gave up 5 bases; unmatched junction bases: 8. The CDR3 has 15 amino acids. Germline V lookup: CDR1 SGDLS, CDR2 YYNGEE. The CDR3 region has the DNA TGTGCCAGCAGCCCCAGTGGTAGCGGGAACAATGAGCAGTTCTTC. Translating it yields CASSPSGSGNNEQFF.

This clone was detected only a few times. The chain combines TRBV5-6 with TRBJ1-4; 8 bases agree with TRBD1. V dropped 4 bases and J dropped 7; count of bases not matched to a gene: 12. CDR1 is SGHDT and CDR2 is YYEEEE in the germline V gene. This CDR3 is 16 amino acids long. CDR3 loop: CASSAFPGQVGEKLFF. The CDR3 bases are TGTGCCAGCAGCGCTTTTCCGGGACAGGTCGGTGAAAAACTGTTTTTT.

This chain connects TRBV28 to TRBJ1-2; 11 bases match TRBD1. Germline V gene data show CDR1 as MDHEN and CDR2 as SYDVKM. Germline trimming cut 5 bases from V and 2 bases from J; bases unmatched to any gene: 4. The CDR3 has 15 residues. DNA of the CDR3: TGTGCCAGCAGTCCAGGGGACAGGGGGAACTATGGCTACACCTTC. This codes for CASSPGDRGNYGYTF.